This record covers a single TCR beta chain. The record originates from a study of cytomegalovirus exposure and HLA in healthy donors. CDR3 length: 15 residues. Trimming at V came to 2 bases and at J to 2 bases, leaving 2 bases not matched to a gene. CDR1 GTSNPN and CDR2 SVGIG come from the germline V gene (reference sequence). Both 60 Vbeta primers and 13 Jbeta primers went into the PCR. Measured with immunoSEQ multiplex PCR; TCRdb has only the in-frame clones, and not every one. The data contain 200,000 or so clones, over 75% of them seen just once; the ten biggest clones take up 0.2% to 0.3%. The sample was PBMCs. The V and J genes are TRBV30 and TRBJ2-1; 11 nucleotides match TRBD2. The TCR was taken from a girl under three years old in good health and CMV-seronegative. CDR3 protein: CAWSWTSGPYNEQFF. The CDR3 DNA sequence: TGTGCCTGGAGTTGGACTAGCGGGCCCTACAATGAGCAGTTCTTC. Based on the CDR3 plus reference TRBV30 and TRBJ2-1, the full variable domain is SQTIHQWPATLVQPVGSPLSLECTVEGTSNPNLYWYRQAAGRGLQLLFYSVGIGQISSEVPQNLSASRPQDRQFILSSKKLLLSDSGFYLCAWSWTSGPYNEQFFGPGTRLTVL.